This T cell receptor beta chain was documented in a study of long-term antiretroviral therapy in people with HIV. Study details: Of all samples, the earliest predate the 2015 immediate-ART recommendation by about a decade.

They ran version v3.0 of the immunoSEQ assay at survey level. Per-sample targets for sequencing were roughly 40,000-55,000 T-cell genomes. The table came from immunoSEQ multiplex PCR; TCRdb's copy has only in-frame clones and leaves some out. The sample contains fewer than 30,000 clones, around 83% of which appear only once. From germline, CDR1 is SNHLY and CDR2 FYNNEI. The CDR3 runs to 13 residues. The ends were cut back, 7 bases at V and 4 bases at J, with 11 bases in the middle. General study results and limits: Diversity rose after ART but stayed below transplant donor controls. Narrower CDR3 length ranges marked HIV repertoires relative to controls.

A note on this clone: What it binds is unknown.

This specimen was unsorted PBMCs, taken 0.8 years after starting antiretroviral therapy. The J gene is TRBJ1-5, the V gene TRBV2; TRBD1 might be the D (5 bases). The TCR was taken from a woman in her twenties or thirties with HIV. The CDR3 loop is CASTRGMNQPQHF. DNA for the CDR3: TGTGCCAGCACCCGGGGGATGAATCAGCCCCAGCATTTT.